Here is one T cell receptor (beta chain) with its context. The source of the sample is a study of blood T cell repertoires in COVID-19. Looking at the study overall: Both acute and convalescent COVID-19 samples were obtained from the United States, Italy and Spain.

Clones were read by immunoSEQ multiplex PCR, and TCRdb kept only the in-frame ones, dropping some. Among under 80,000 clones listed, 65% to 85% were seen once. This CDR3 region has 12 residues. Looked up from germline, CDR1 is SGHNT and CDR2 is YENEEA. With 2 bases removed from V and 3 bases from J, the gap between germline ends came to 5 bases. J is TRBJ2-7 and V is TRBV11-3; no reliable D call. The sequence was obtained from a man between 60 and 75 years old with COVID-19, enrolled during active disease. Material: peripheral blood. The CDR3: CASSLTGYEQYF. As DNA, the CDR3 is TGTGCCAGCAGCTTAACGGGCTACGAGCAGTACTTC. Complete variable domain (other parts from reference TRBV11-3 and TRBJ2-7): EAGVVQSPRYKIIEKKQPVAFWCNPISGHNTLYWYLQNLGQGPELLIRYENEEAVDDSQLPKDRFSAERLKGVDSTLKIQPAELGDSAVYLCASSLTGYEQYFGPGTRLTVT.